The T cell receptor (beta chain) under discussion was sequenced for a study of regulatory T cells in long-lasting Graves disease (dated by TCRdb to about 2021). About the study as a whole: Persistent Graves' disease was defined as persistently positive TSH receptor autoantibodies together with antithyroid drug treatment for over 5 years. The study took place in China and was registered as a clinical trial. Patients with persistent Graves' disease were compared with patients with newly diagnosed Graves' disease using TCR sequencing and RNA sequencing of peripheral blood. In the clinical cohort, patients with persistent Graves' disease had used antithyroid drugs for an average of about 10 years. A total of roughly 33 samples underwent TCR sequencing: 13 from persistent and roughly 20 from newly diagnosed Graves' disease patients. The investigation overall reported the following: Persistent disease showed preferential use of TRBV28, TRBJ1-2 and TRBJ2-5, whereas newly diagnosed disease favored TRBV20-1 and TRBJ2-1. Compared with newly diagnosed patients, persistent Graves' disease patients had lower TCR Shannon entropy and fewer highly expanded clones, which suggests clonal expansion. The authors noted that the small sample size was a limitation that may lower accuracy. Sequencing and analysis were limited to the TCR beta chain. Persistent patients shared more public clonotypes among themselves (more than 2,500) than newly diagnosed patients did (about 970). The study examined only peripheral blood because the primary lesion, thyroid tissue, could not be accessed.

V ends up 0 bases short and J 7 bases short, with an unmatched junction base count of 8. The CDR3 starts with the cysteine, ends with the phenylalanine, and has 17 residues. CDR3 DNA only is kept here, 51 bases in frame from base 1. Reading the label with the study, this specimen's time point is: persistent/refractory GD, antithyroid drugs over 5 years with positive TRAb. RNA was extracted from PBMCs in TRIzol for both TCR sequencing and RNA sequencing. The diagnosis of Graves' disease was made according to American Thyroid Association guidelines. Recruitment of patients was carried out at an endocrinology department in Xi'an, China. Each patient gave approximately 9.7 milliliters of peripheral blood, collected in an EDTA anticoagulant tube. Ficoll Paque Plus density gradient separation was used to isolate PBMCs, and no further T cell sorting was done. An Agilent 2100 Bioanalyzer and agarose gel were used to check RNA quality, and a NanoDrop 2000 was used to measure RNA concentration.

Library method: multiplex PCR. These reads were obtained on an Illumina HiSeq 4000. TCR beta libraries were built with iRepertoire HTBI primers and Arm-PCR amplification of CDR3 regions. Gel purification was performed on PCR products prior to sequencing. Regarding the original processing steps: Across samples, approximately 68 TRBV and roughly 15 TRBJ segments were identified and used for gene usage analysis of CDR3 amino acid clonotypes. COPE and FqMerger were used to merge the filtered high-quality paired reads into contigs. Contigs were aligned with BLAST to IMGT TRBV, TRBD and TRBJ reference genes, and CDR3 was defined per IMGT. Highly expanded clones were defined as clonotypes with a frequency above 0.1%. Shannon entropy served as the measure of repertoire diversity, while the Gini coefficient captured V-J evenness. Public clonotypes were defined as clonotypes shared by more than one individual. TCRdb itself trimmed the public reads at Q25 with fastp, ran MiXCR and retained productive beta chains. Identical CDR3 proteins give one entry, which carries the most common genes and DNA. None of the V and J calls come from the authors' own analysis; TCRdb made them. The sample table contains approximately 400,000 distinct CDR3 sequences; only one count was recorded for around 24% of them. The ten biggest clones cover about 27% of the sample.

Remarks on this clonotype: The antigen it binds to is not known. No base quality information exists; no much larger clone differs at one position.

Rearrangement joined TRBV12-3 or TRBV12-4 to TRBJ1-6; 8 bases in the middle match TRBD1. This receptor was obtained from a female donor with Graves disease. The sample here was peripheral blood mononuclear cells (PBMCs), taken when the disease was refractory, from a patient treated with antithyroid drugs. In nucleotides, the sequence is TGTGCCAGCAGTTTAGCGCCGGGCGACAGGGGAAATTCACCCCTCCACTTT. Translated, it reads CASSLAPGDRGNSPLHF.